This T cell receptor beta chain was identified in a study of blood T cells in healthy people across ages. Findings and limits, study-wide: When set beside aged donors, long-lived donors presented more naive CD4+ cells and higher diversity.

Primed by a sample-barcoded 5' primer and a J-beta primer mix, a second PCR proceeded for about 7 to 11 cycles. MiXCR, applied by TCRdb to the 5' RACE reads, yields one record per CDR3 protein. The repertoire holds fewer than 1.5 million distinct CDR3 sequences, with approximately 42% as singletons. CDR3 length: 16 amino acids. J lost 1 base, V lost 1 base, and 2 bases had no gene match. CDR1 is MNHEY and CDR2 is SMNVEV in the germline V gene (reference sequence). On this clonotype itself: What it binds is not known.

The chain employs TRBV27 and TRBJ2-2; the match to TRBD2 covers 8 bases. This sequence was found in a woman aged 18-29 years in good health. The source material was blood. For the CDR3, the DNA is TGTGCCAGCAGTTTATATAGCGGGGTGAACACCGGGGAGCTGTTTTTT. This translates into CASSLYSGVNTGELFF.